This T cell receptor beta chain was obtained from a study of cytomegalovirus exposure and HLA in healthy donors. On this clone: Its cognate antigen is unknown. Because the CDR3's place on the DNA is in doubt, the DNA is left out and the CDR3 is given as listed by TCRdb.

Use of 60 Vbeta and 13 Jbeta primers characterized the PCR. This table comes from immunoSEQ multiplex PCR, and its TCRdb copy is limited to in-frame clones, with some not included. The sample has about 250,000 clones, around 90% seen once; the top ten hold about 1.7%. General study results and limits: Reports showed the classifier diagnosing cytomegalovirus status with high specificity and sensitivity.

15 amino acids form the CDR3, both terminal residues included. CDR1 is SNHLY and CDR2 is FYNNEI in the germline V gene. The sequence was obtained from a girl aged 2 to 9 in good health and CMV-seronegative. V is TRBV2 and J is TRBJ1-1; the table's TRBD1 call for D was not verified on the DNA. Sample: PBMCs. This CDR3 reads CASSEALWTRFGAFF.